This TCR beta chain is drawn from a study of T-cell reconstitution after alpha-beta-depleted transplantation in children. This clonotype was counted a single time. Preparation of the TCRbeta library involved a method that used unique molecular identifiers. TCRdb passed the PCR reads through MiXCR, listing each CDR3 protein once. The sample includes some 500,000 distinct CDR3 sequences, about 18% seen only once; the top ten take 3% to 4%. Per the germline V gene, CDR1 is LNHDA and CDR2 is SQIVND (reference sequence). The length of the CDR3 is 14 residues. V lost 8 bases, J lost 4 bases, and 15 bases lay in between.

The receptor was derived from a human donor who donated a stem cell graft to a child with acute lymphoblastic leukemia. This sequence joins TRBV19 and TRBJ1-5, with a weak D call TRBD1 (5 bases). Sequencing was performed on PBMCs from the stem cell graft donor, taken from the stem cell graft. The CDR3, as DNA: TGTGCCAGTTGCAAGGGTAGGGGAAATCAGCCCCAGCATTTT. Its translation is CASCKGRGNQPQHF.